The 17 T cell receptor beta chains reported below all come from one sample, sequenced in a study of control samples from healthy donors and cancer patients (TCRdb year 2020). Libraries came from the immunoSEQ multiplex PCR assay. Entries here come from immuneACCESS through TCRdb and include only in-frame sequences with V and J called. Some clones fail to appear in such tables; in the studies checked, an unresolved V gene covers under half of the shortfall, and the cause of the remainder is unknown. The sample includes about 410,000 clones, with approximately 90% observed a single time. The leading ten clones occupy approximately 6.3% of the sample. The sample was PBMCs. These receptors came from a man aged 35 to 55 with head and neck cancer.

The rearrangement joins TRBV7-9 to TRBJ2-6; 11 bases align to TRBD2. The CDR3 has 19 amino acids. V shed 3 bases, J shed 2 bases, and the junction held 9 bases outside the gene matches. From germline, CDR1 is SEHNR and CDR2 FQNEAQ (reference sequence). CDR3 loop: CASSLGLAEITAGANVLTF. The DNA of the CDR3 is TGTGCCAGCAGCTTGGGACTAGCGGAGATTACGGCTGGGGCCAACGTCCTGACTTTC.

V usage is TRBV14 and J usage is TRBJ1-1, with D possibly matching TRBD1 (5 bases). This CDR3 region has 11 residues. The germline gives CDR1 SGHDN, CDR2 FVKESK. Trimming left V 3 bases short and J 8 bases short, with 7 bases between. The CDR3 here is CASSQGPEAFF. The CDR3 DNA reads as TGTGCCAGCAGCCAGGGGCCGGAAGCTTTCTTT.

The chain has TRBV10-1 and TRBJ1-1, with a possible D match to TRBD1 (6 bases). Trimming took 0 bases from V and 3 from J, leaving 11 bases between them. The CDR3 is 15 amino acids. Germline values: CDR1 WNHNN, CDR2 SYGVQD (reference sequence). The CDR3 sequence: CASSESGGSYTEAFF. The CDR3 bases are TGCGCCAGCAGTGAGTCGGGGGGCTCGTACACTGAAGCTTTCTTT.

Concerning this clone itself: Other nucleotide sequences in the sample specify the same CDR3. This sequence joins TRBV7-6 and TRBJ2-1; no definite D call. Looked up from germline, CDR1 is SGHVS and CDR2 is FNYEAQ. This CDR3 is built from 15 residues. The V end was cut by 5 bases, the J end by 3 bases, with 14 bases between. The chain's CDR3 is CASSILADHYNEQFF. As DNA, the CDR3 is TGTGCCAGCAGCATCCTCGCGGACCACTACAATGAGCAGTTCTTC. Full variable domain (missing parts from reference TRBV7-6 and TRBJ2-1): GAGVSQSPRYKVTKRGQDVALRCDPISGHVSLYWYRQALGQGPEFLTYFNYEAQQDKSGLPNDRFSAERPEGSISTLTIQRTEQRDSAMYRCASSILADHYNEQFFGPGTRLTVL.

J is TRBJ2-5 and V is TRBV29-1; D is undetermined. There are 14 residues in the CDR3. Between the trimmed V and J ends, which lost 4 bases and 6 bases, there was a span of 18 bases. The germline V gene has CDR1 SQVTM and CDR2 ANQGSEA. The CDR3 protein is CSVVRSDRGQTQYF. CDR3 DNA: TGCAGCGTTGTGCGGTCGGACCGCGGACAGACCCAGTACTTC.

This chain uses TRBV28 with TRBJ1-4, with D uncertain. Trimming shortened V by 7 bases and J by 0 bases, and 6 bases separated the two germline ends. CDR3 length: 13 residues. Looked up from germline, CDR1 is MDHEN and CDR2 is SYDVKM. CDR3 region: CASNDATNEKLFF. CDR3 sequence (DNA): TGTGCCAGCAACGATGCAACTAATGAAAAACTGTTTTTT.

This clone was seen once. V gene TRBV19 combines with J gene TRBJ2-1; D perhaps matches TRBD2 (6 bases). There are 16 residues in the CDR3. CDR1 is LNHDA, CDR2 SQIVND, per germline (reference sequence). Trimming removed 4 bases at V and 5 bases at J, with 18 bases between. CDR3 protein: CASSTSSGLTDNEQFF. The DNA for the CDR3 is TGTGCCAGTAGTACTTCCTCGGGACTCACTGACAATGAGCAGTTCTTC.

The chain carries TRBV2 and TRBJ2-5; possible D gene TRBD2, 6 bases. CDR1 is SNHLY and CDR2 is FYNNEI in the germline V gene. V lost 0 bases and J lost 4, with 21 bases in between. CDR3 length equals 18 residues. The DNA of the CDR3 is TGTGCCAGCAGTGAAGCCCACCCTCGCGGGAAAGGTGTAGAGACCCAGTACTTC. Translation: CASSEAHPRGKGVETQYF.

CDR3 DNA sequence: TGTGCCAGCAGCACGACCCTCCGGGACGGTGACGAGCAGTACTTC. It encodes CASSTTLRDGDEQYF. The V call is TRBV7-2, the J call TRBJ2-7; D tentatively fits TRBD1 or TRBD2 (5 bases each). V lost 5 bases and J lost 5, with 19 bases in between. The CDR3 sequence is 15 residues long. Germline CDR1 is SGHTA and CDR2 is FQGNSA.

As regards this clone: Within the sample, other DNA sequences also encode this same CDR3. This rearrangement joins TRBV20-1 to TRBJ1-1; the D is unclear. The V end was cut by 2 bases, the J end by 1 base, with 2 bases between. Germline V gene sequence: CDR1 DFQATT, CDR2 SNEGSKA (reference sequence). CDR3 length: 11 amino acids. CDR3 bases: TGCAGTGCTAGACCGAACACTGAAGCTTTCTTT. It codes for CSARPNTEAFF.

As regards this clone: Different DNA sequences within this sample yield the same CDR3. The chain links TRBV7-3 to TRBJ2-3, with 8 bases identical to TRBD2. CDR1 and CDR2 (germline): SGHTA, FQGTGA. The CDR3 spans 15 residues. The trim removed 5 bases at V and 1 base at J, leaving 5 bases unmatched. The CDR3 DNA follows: TGTGCCAGCAGCCTAATACTAGCGGGCACAGATACGCAGTATTTT. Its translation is CASSLILAGTDTQYF.

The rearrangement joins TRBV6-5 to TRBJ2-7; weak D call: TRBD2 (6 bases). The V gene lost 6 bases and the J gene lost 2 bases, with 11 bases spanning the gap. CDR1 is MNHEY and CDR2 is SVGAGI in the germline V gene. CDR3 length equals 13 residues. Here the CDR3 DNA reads TGTGCCAGCAGCAAGGCGGGGACCTACGAGCAGTACTTC. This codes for CASSKAGTYEQYF.

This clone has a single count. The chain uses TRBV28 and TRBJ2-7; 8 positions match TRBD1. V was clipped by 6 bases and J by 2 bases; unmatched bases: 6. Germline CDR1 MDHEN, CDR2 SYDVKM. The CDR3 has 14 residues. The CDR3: CASRPTGEAYEQYF. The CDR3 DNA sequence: TGTGCCAGCAGACCGACAGGGGAAGCCTACGAGCAGTACTTC.

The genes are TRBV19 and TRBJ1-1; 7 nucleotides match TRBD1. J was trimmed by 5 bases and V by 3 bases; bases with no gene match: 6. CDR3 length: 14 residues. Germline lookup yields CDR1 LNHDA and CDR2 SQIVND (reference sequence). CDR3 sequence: CASSIQTGYTEAFF. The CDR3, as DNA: TGTGCCAGTAGTATTCAGACAGGGTATACTGAAGCTTTCTTT.

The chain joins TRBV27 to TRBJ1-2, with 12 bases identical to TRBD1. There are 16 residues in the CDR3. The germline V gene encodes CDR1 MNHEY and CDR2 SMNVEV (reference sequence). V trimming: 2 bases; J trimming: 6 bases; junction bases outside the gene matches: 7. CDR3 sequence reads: CASSLGDRGPKDGYTF. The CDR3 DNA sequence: TGTGCCAGCAGTTTAGGGGACAGGGGGCCGAAGGATGGCTACACCTTC.

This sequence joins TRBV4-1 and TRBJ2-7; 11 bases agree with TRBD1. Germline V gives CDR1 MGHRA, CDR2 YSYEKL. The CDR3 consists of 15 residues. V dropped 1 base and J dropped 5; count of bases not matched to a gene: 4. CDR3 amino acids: CASSQAGQGVHEQYF. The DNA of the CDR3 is TGCGCCAGCAGCCAAGCGGGACAGGGGGTCCACGAGCAGTACTTC.

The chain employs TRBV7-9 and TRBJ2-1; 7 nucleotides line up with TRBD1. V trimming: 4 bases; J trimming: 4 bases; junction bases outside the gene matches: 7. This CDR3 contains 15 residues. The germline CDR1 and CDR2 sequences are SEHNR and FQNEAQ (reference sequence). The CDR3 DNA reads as TGTGCCAGCAGCTCAGCTGGGACAGCTTACAATGAGCAGTTCTTC. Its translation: CASSSAGTAYNEQFF.